This section outlines one T cell receptor beta chain sequence together with its context. Libraries were prepared by immunoSEQ multiplex PCR; TCRdb keeps only in-frame clonotypes and omits some of them. The sample has about 96,000 clones, under 90% seen once; the top ten hold roughly 5.2%. These data come from a study of OX40 agonist ivuxolimab in advanced cancers. This CDR3 is 13 amino acids long. With 7 bases clipped from V and 6 bases from J, the junction kept 6 bases outside the gene matches. The germline CDR1 and CDR2 sequences are LNHNV and YYDKDF (reference sequence). This chain uses TRBV15 with TRBJ2-7; TRBD1 matches 10 bases. Source: CD4+ or CD8+ T cells sorted from blood, taken in a trial of the OX40 agonist ivuxolimab. This clonotype originated in an adult with an advanced solid tumor such as melanoma, head and neck, liver or kidney cancer. In DNA form, the CDR3 reads TGTGCCACCACCCCGGACAGGGGGTTCGAGCAGTACTTC. Its translation is CATTPDRGFEQYF.